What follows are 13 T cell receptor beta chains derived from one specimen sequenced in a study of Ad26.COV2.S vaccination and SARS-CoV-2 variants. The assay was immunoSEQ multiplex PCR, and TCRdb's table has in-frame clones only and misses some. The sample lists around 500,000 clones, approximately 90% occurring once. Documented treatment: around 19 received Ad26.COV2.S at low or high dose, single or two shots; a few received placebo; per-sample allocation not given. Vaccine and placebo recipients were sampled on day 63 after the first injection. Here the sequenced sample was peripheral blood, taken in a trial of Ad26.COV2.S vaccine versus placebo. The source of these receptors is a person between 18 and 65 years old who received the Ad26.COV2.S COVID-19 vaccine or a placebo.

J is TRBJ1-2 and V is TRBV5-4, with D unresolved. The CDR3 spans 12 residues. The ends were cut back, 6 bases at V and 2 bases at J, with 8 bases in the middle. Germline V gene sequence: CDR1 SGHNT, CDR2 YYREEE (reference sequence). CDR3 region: CASKEANYGYTF. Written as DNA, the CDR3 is TGTGCCAGCAAGGAGGCAAACTATGGCTACACCTTC. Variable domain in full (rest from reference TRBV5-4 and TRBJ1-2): ETGVTQSPTHLIKTRGQQVTLRCSSQSGHNTVSWYQQALGQGPQFIFQYYREEENGRGNFPPRFSGLQFPNYSSELNVNALELDDSALYLCASKEANYGYTFGSGTRLTVV.

For the CDR3, the DNA is TGTGCCAGCAACCAACCGGACACCTCCTACGAGCAGTACTTC. It is translated as CASNQPDTSYEQYF. The chain recombines TRBV6-6 with TRBJ2-7; perhaps TRBD1 as D (5 bases). In germline, CDR1 is MNHNY, CDR2 SVGAGI (reference sequence). With 7 bases removed from V and 0 bases from J, the gap between germline ends came to 13 bases. The CDR3 loop spans 14 amino acids.

The CDR3 is CASSLGRPPQFF. DNA of the CDR3: TGTGCCAGCAGTTTAGGGAGACCGCCGCAATTTTTT. This chain links TRBV28 with TRBJ1-4; D gene ambiguous. From germline, CDR1 is MDHEN and CDR2 SYDVKM. V was trimmed by 2 bases and J by 17 bases, leaving 15 bases between them. CDR3 length equals 12 residues.

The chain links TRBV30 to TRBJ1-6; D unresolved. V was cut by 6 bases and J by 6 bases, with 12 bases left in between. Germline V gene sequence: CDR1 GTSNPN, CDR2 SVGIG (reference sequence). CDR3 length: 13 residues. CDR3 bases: TGTGCCTGCCAGTGGGTTCGTAATTCACCCCTCCACTTT. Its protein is CACQWVRNSPLHF.

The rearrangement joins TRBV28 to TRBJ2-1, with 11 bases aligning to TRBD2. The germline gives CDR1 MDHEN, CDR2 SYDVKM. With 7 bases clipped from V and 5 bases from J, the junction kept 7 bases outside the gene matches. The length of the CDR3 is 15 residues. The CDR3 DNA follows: TGTGCCAGCACCCCCCTAGCGGGAGGCAACAATGAGCAGTTCTTC. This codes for CASTPLAGGNNEQFF. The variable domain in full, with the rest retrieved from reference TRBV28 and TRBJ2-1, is DVKVTQSSRYLVKRTGEKVFLECVQDMDHENMFWYRQDPGLGLRLIYFSYDVKMKEKGDIPEGYSVSREKKERFSLILESASTNQTSMYLCASTPLAGGNNEQFFGPGTRLTVL.

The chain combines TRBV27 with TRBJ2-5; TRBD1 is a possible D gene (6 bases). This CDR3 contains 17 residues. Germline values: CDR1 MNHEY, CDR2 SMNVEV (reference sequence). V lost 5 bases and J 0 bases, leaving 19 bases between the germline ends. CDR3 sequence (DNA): TGTGCCAGCAGTCCTCCGGAAGGGACACCAGACCAAGAGACCCAGTACTTC. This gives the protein CASSPPEGTPDQETQYF.

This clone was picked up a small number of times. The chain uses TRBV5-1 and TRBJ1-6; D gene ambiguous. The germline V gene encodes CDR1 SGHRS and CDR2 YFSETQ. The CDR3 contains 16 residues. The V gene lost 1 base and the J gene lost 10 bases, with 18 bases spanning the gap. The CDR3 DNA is TGCGCCAGCAGCTTGACAGCCAGGTTAGAAGGCTCACCCCTCCACTTT. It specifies CASSLTARLEGSPLHF.

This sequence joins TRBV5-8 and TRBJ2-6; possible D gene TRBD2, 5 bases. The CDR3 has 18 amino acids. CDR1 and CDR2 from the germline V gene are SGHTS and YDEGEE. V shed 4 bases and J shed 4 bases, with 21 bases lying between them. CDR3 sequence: CASSLAGLVLGGANVLTF. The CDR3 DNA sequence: TGTGCCAGCAGCCTTGCGGGCCTGGTGTTAGGGGGGGCCAACGTCCTGACTTTC. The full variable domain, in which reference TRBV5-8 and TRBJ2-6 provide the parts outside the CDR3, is EAGVTQSPTHLIKTRGQQATLRCSPISGHTSVYWYQQALGLGLQFLLWYDEGEERNRGNFPPRFSGRQFPNYSSELNVNALELEDSALYLCASSLAGLVLGGANVLTFGAGSRLTVL.

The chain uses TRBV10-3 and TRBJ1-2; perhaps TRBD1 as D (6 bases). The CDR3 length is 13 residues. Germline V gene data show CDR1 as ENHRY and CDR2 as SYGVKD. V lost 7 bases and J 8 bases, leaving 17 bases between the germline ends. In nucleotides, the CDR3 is TGTGCCATCACTCCCGGGGGCGAGTGGGGCTACACCTTC. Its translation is CAITPGGEWGYTF.

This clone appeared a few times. DNA for the CDR3: TGTGCCAGCAGTAATCAGGGGAGGCTGGGTGGCTACACCTTC. As protein: CASSNQGRLGGYTF. The chain carries TRBV6-5 and TRBJ1-2, with D maybe TRBD1 (6 bases). Trimming pared 5 bases from V and 7 bases from J, leaving 17 bases between. The CDR3 has 14 amino acids. The germline V gene has CDR1 MNHEY and CDR2 SVGAGI.

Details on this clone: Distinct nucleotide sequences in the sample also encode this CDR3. The CDR3 region is CSASGYTEAFF. In DNA, the CDR3 is TGCAGTGCTAGCGGGTATACTGAAGCTTTCTTT. The chain uses TRBV20-1 and TRBJ1-1; D unclear. Germline loops: CDR1 DFQATT, CDR2 SNEGSKA (reference sequence). The CDR3 loop spans 11 amino acids. V lost 3 bases and J 5 bases, leaving 7 bases between the germline ends.

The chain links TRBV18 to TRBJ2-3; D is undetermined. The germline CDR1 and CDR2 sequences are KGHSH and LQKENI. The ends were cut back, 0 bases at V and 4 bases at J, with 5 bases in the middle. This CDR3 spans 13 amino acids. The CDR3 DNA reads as TGTGCCAGCTCACCACCGGCGGCAGATACGCAGTATTTT. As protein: CASSPPAADTQYF. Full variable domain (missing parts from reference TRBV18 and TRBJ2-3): NAGVMQNPRHLVRRRGQEARLRCSPMKGHSHVYWYRQLPEEGLKFMVYLQKENIIDESGMPKERFSAEFPKEGPSILRIQQVVRGDSAAYFCASSPPAADTQYFGPGTRLTVL.

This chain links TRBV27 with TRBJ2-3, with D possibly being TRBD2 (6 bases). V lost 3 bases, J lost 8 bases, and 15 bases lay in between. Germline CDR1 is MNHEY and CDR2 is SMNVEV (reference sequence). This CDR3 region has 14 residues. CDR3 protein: CASSFTPSGGTQYF. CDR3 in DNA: TGTGCCAGCAGTTTCACGCCCTCCGGGGGTACGCAGTATTTT.